Shown below are 18 T cell receptor beta chains from a single sample sequenced in a study of beta chain features in type 1 diabetes. The study, taken as a whole, reports: TCRB CDR3s from Type 1 diabetes patients were moderately but significantly shorter in all four CD4+ subsets.

No cognate antigen is known for these TCRs. The authors reverse transcribed all of the isolated RNA, so sequencing captured expressed TCRB transcripts. TCRdb keeps only in-frame clones here, not all; method: immunoSEQ multiplex PCR. The profile shows 250,000 to 350,000 clones, approximately 14% of them singletons. The sequenced sample consisted of naive CD4+ T cells from blood. The receptors were sampled from a man aged 25 to 40 with type 1 diabetes.

V and J are TRBV25-1 and TRBJ2-7; D not resolved. CDR1 and CDR2 (germline): MGHDK, SYGVNS. The V gene lost 5 bases and the J gene lost 0 bases, with 14 bases spanning the gap. This CDR3 has 15 amino acids. The CDR3 bases are TGTGCCAGCAGTAACCGCGGAAGGAGCTCCTACGAGCAGTACTTC. Protein product: CASSNRGRSSYEQYF.

This sequence joins TRBV2 and TRBJ2-4, with TRBD2 as a possible D gene (5 bases). The germline gives CDR1 SNHLY, CDR2 FYNNEI. This CDR3 has 13 residues. Trimming left V 7 bases short and J 8 bases short, with 15 bases between. The CDR3 bases are TGTGCCAGCACAACCACTAGTGGGTACATTCAGTACTTC. This sequence encodes CASTTTSGYIQYF.

The chain is built from TRBV7-3 and TRBJ2-7; TRBD2 aligns across 7 bases. Germline V gives CDR1 SGHTA, CDR2 FQGTGA. The CDR3 sequence is 15 residues long. The V segment lost 3 bases and the J segment 0 bases; nucleotides outside the gene matches: 5. CDR3 loop: CASSFLGGSSYEQYF. CDR3 sequence (DNA): TGTGCCAGCAGCTTTTTGGGCGGGAGCTCCTACGAGCAGTACTTC.

This clone was seen more than once but under ten times. The V gene is TRBV4-3, the J gene TRBJ1-1; the D is unclear. V lost 0 bases to trimming and J lost 8 bases, with 10 bases between them. There are 13 residues in the CDR3. The germline V gene has CDR1 LGHNA and CDR2 YSLEER. The CDR3 loop reads CASSQEVGGEAFF. In DNA form, the CDR3 reads TGCGCCAGCAGCCAAGAGGTGGGAGGGGAAGCTTTCTTT.

This rearrangement joins TRBV27 to TRBJ1-5; 9 nucleotides match TRBD1. Trimming removed 4 bases from V and 5 bases from J; junction bases left unmatched: 3. CDR1 is MNHEY and CDR2 is SMNVEV in the germline V gene (reference sequence). This CDR3 is built from 14 residues. This CDR3 is CASSSTGGYQPQHF. DNA of the CDR3: TGTGCCAGCAGTTCCACAGGGGGCTATCAGCCCCAGCATTTT.

The chain links TRBV5-1 to TRBJ2-5; 9 nucleotides match TRBD1. CDR1 is SGHRS and CDR2 is YFSETQ in the germline V gene. The length of the CDR3 is 13 residues. V lost 2 bases to trimming and J lost 7 bases; unmatched junction nucleotides: 3. In nucleotides, the CDR3 is TGCGCCAGCAGCTTTGAGACAGGGGGGACCCAGTACTTC. Encoded protein: CASSFETGGTQYF.

This clone appeared a few times. The CDR3 region is CASSVAITLNTEAFF. The CDR3 DNA follows: TGTGCCAGCAGCGTAGCTATTACCCTGAACACTGAAGCTTTCTTT. The rearrangement links TRBV9 to TRBJ1-1; the D is unclear. The V end was cut by 0 bases, the J end by 0 bases, with 9 bases between. This CDR3 has 15 amino acids. CDR1 and CDR2 (germline): SGDLS, YYNGEE. The full variable domain, in which reference TRBV9 and TRBJ1-1 provide the parts outside the CDR3, is DSGVTQTPKHLITATGQRVTLRCSPRSGDLSVYWYQQSLDQGLQFLIQYYNGEERAKGNILERFSAQQFPDLHSELNLSSLELGDSALYFCASSVAITLNTEAFFGQGTRLTVV.

The rearrangement links TRBV27 to TRBJ2-5, with D hard to call. The CDR3 is 16 residues long. Trimming left V 5 bases short and J 5 bases short, with 21 bases between. Germline CDR1 is MNHEY and CDR2 is SMNVEV (reference sequence). Here the CDR3 reads CASSPHDLWSGETQYF. The CDR3 bases are TGTGCCAGCAGTCCACATGACCTCTGGTCGGGTGAGACCCAGTACTTC.

The V and J genes are TRBV30 and TRBJ1-3, with TRBD1 identical over 7 bases. In germline, CDR1 is GTSNPN, CDR2 SVGIG (reference sequence). This CDR3 contains 12 residues. V shed 4 bases, J shed 4 bases, and the junction held 1 base outside the gene matches. The CDR3 DNA follows: TGTGCCTGGACGACAGGGGGAAACACCATATATTTT. This codes for CAWTTGGNTIYF.

This clone was detected only a few times. The chain recombines TRBV23-1 with TRBJ2-7, with D possibly TRBD2 on 6 matching bases. TRBV23-1 is identified as an open reading frame with a role that is uncertain. V was trimmed by 4 bases and J by 2 bases, leaving 15 bases between them. There are 15 residues in the CDR3. This CDR3 is CASSRRESPTYEQYF. DNA for the CDR3: TGCGCCAGCAGTCGGAGGGAGAGCCCTACCTACGAGCAGTACTTC.

This clone was seen once. The genes are TRBV9 and TRBJ2-3; D is possibly TRBD2 (6 bases). The CDR3 is made up of 17 amino acids. V was pared by 0 bases and J by 4 bases, with 18 bases between. Germline loops: CDR1 SGDLS, CDR2 YYNGEE. The CDR3, as DNA: TGTGCCAGCAGCGTAGCTCCCGGGACTCGCGCGGCAGATACGCAGTATTTT. This gives the protein CASSVAPGTRAADTQYF.

This clone was counted a few times. V usage is TRBV29-1 and J usage is TRBJ1-1; a possible D gene is TRBD1 (5 bases). CDR3 size: 13 residues. Trimming cost V 3 bases and J 7 bases, with 15 bases left between them. The germline V gene encodes CDR1 SQVTM and CDR2 ANQGSEA. CDR3 residues: CSVEGMGDFEAFF. The CDR3 nucleotides are TGCAGCGTTGAGGGAATGGGGGACTTTGAAGCTTTCTTT.

This clone was seen more than once but under ten times. The chain joins TRBV4-1 to TRBJ2-2; D might be TRBD1 (6 bases). Germline V lookup: CDR1 MGHRA, CDR2 YSYEKL. This CDR3 is built from 16 residues. V lost 4 bases and J 1 base, leaving 13 bases between the germline ends. CDR3 sequence: CASSLAGQRNTGELFF. The CDR3 DNA is TGCGCCAGCAGCCTCGCAGGACAGCGGAACACCGGGGAGCTGTTTTTT.

V gene TRBV27 combines with J gene TRBJ2-3, with 7 bases aligning to TRBD1. The germline CDR1 and CDR2 sequences are MNHEY and SMNVEV (reference sequence). The CDR3 length is 15 residues. V shed 5 bases, J shed 0 bases, and the junction held 5 bases outside the gene matches. The DNA of the CDR3 is TGTGCCAGCAGTGGGACAGCGCCTAGCACAGATACGCAGTATTTT. It codes for CASSGTAPSTDTQYF.

The chain couples TRBV7-9 to TRBJ2-1; possible D gene TRBD2, 6 bases. The germline CDR1 and CDR2 sequences are SEHNR and FQNEAQ (reference sequence). The CDR3 is made up of 15 amino acids. Deletions cut 5 bases from V and 7 bases from J, with 18 bases between. DNA of the CDR3: TGTGCCAGCAGCCCCCGGGAGAGGGCAGGGAATGAGCAGTTCTTC. This sequence encodes CASSPRERAGNEQFF. Using reference TRBV7-9 and TRBJ2-1 for the parts outside the CDR3, the full variable domain is DTGVSQNPRHKITKRGQNVTFRCDPISEHNRLYWYRQTLGQGPEFLTYFQNEAQLEKSRLLSDRFSAERPKGSFSTLEIQRTEQGDSAMYLCASSPRERAGNEQFFGPGTRLTVL.

This rearrangement joins TRBV7-8 to TRBJ1-1; 11 bases map to TRBD1. V shed 5 bases, J shed 3 bases, and the junction held 5 bases outside the gene matches. This CDR3 region has 15 residues. Germline V gives CDR1 SGHVS, CDR2 FQNEAQ. Here the CDR3 reads CASSGRDRGDTEAFF. In nucleotides, the CDR3 is TGTGCCAGCAGCGGACGGGACAGGGGGGACACTGAAGCTTTCTTT.

This sequence joins TRBV11-2 and TRBJ2-4, with a possible D match to TRBD1 (5 bases). CDR1 is SGHAT, CDR2 FQNNGV, per germline. V dropped 4 bases and J dropped 0 bases, with 7 bases sitting between them. The CDR3 loop spans 14 amino acids. The CDR3 bases are TGTGCCAGCAGCTCAGGGATAGCCAAAAACATTCAGTACTTC. Translation: CASSSGIAKNIQYF.

The chain has TRBV4-2 and TRBJ2-1; D gene uncertain. The length of the CDR3 is 15 residues. CDR1 and CDR2 (germline): LGHNA, YNFKEQ. V was shortened by 0 bases and J by 0 bases, with 6 bases between the two germline ends. For the CDR3, the DNA is TGTGCCAGCAGCCAAGACGGTAGCTCCTACAATGAGCAGTTCTTC. Translation gives CASSQDGSSYNEQFF.